Sequencing of this T cell receptor (beta chain) was carried out in a study of regulatory T cells in long-lasting Graves disease. Germline V CDR1 and CDR2: SNHLY, FYNNEI. Trimming removed 8 bases from V and 0 bases from J; junction bases left unmatched: 10. This CDR3 has 18 residues. Library construction for TCR beta used iRepertoire HTBI primers and Arm-PCR of CDR3 regions. TCRdb redid the calling of the multiplex PCR reads with MiXCR, one entry per CDR3 protein. The table records roughly 530,000 distinct CDR3 sequences, 15% to 20% of them present only once. This clonotype has a handful of counts. The time point here: newly diagnosed GD, antithyroid drugs for less than 3 months. Following extraction of RNA from PBMCs, that RNA was used to make the TCR library. These data are also associated with another study on T cells in Graves' hyperthyroidism and ophthalmopathy. This second study notes: Most expanded thyroid clonotypes above 0.001 also appeared in blood.

The specimen was peripheral blood mononuclear cells (PBMCs), collected at new diagnosis, from a patient treated with antithyroid drugs. The rearrangement joins TRBV2 to TRBJ1-6, with 10 bases aligning to TRBD1. The TCR sequence derives from a woman aged 40-60 years with Graves disease. CDR3 sequence (DNA): TGTGCCAGCGGGGGACCGGGACAGGGGAGCTCCTATAATTCACCCCTCCACTTT. Residues: CASGGPGQGSSYNSPLHF.